A selection of T cell receptor beta chains follows, all from one sample in a study of T cell responses to AZD1222 COVID-19 vaccine. Repertoires were generated with immunoSEQ multiplex PCR, while TCRdb's copy carries only in-frame clones and drops some. The sample records 150,000 to 180,000 clones, roughly 90% being singletons. The sample was peripheral blood, taken on day 0 of AZD1222 vaccination. The receptors were sampled from an adult in good health. Both conserved end residues are part of each CDR3. D genes are given only for firm matches. Clone size is stated in some rows and not others, as once, few, many or a class when expanded.

>-|TRBV15|TRBJ1-4|-
CATSRRTGPGYEKLFF
TGTGCCACCAGCAGACGTACAGGGCCAGGTTATGAAAAACTGTTTTTT
>-|TRBV4-3|TRBJ1-6|-
CASSQAGTAGNSPLHF
TGCGCCAGCAGCCAAGCCGGCACCGCGGGGAATTCACCCCTCCACTTT
>few|TRBV2|TRBJ2-5|TRBD2
CASSDQRGAGETQYF
TGTGCCAGCAGTGATCAGCGGGGGGCGGGAGAGACCCAGTACTTC
>-|TRBV15|TRBJ1-2|-
CATSRDLYGYTF
TGTGCCACCAGCCGGGACCTCTATGGCTACACCTTC
>-|TRBV28|TRBJ1-5|-
CASSSNSNQPQHF
TGTGCCAGCAGTTCAAATAGCAATCAGCCCCAGCATTTT
>-|TRBV6-1|TRBJ1-6|-
CASSEARGSNSPLHF
TGTGCCAGCAGTGAAGCGAGGGGGAGTAATTCACCCCTCCACTTT
>-|TRBV6-5|TRBJ1-5|-
CASSPGPGNQPQHF
TGTGCCAGCAGTCCAGGGCCGGGGAATCAGCCCCAGCATTTT
>-|TRBV12-3/TRBV12-4|TRBJ1-5|TRBD1
CASTDRAQPQHF
TGTGCCAGCACCGACAGGGCCCAGCCCCAGCATTTT
>-|TRBV12-3/TRBV12-4|TRBJ1-6|-
CASSPDLGSPLHF
TGTGCCAGCAGTCCCGACCTGGGTTCACCCCTCCACTTT
>-|TRBV6-1|TRBJ2-5|-
CASSERLQETQYF
TGTGCCAGCAGTGAACGACTGCAAGAGACCCAGTACTTC
>-|TRBV4-2|TRBJ1-2|-
CASSQFSGTGYTF
TGTGCCAGCAGCCAATTTTCGGGTACCGGCTACACCTTC
>-|TRBV12-3/TRBV12-4|TRBJ2-4|-
CASSQTTDFQYF
TGTGCCAGCAGCCAAACGACAGACTTTCAGTACTTC
>once|TRBV29-1|TRBJ1-3|TRBD1
CSVEDKGDSPSLLSGNTIYF
TGCAGCGTTGAAGATAAAGGGGACAGCCCTTCCCTTCTCTCTGGAAACACCATATATTTT
>once|TRBV6-6|TRBJ2-5|-
CASSYSPGGRETQYF
TGTGCCAGCAGTTACTCCCCCGGGGGCCGGGAGACCCAGTACTTC
>-|TRBV13|TRBJ2-7|-
CASSDGPYEQYF
TGTGCCAGTAGCGACGGGCCCTACGAGCAGTACTTC
>once|TRBV2|TRBJ2-3|TRBD1
CASRKDRFTDTQYF
TGTGCCAGCCGAAAGGACAGGTTCACAGATACGCAGTATTTT
>-|TRBV7-8|TRBJ1-6|TRBD1
CASSPRTGGSYNSPLHF
TGTGCCAGCAGCCCGCGGACAGGGGGCTCCTATAATTCACCCCTCCACTTT
>-|TRBV5-1|TRBJ1-2|-
CASSLVAGTNYGYTF
TGCGCCAGCAGCTTGGTGGCAGGGACTAACTATGGCTACACCTTC
>once|TRBV2|TRBJ2-3|TRBD1
CASRVSGGDTQYF
TGTGCCAGCAGGGTGTCAGGGGGCGATACGCAGTATTTT
>-|TRBV7-8|TRBJ2-1|-
CASSSGEGGYNEQFF
TGTGCCAGCAGCTCCGGCGAGGGGGGATACAATGAGCAGTTCTTC
>once|TRBV6-2/TRBV6-3|TRBJ2-2|-
CASSYGLSFNTGELFF
TGTGCCAGCAGTTACGGACTCTCCTTTAACACCGGGGAGCTGTTTTTT
>-|TRBV3-1/TRBV3-2|TRBJ2-1|TRBD2
CASSPPFGRGAFVDEQFF
TGTGCCAGCAGCCCCCCGTTTGGGCGGGGGGCCTTTGTGGATGAGCAGTTCTTC
>-|TRBV2|TRBJ1-2|-
CASREGDSPVDGYTF
TGTGCCAGCAGAGAGGGGGATTCCCCCGTCGATGGCTACACCTTC
>-|TRBV4-1|TRBJ2-3|-
CASSQDNRADTQYF
TGCGCCAGCAGCCAAGATAATCGGGCAGATACGCAGTATTTT
>-|TRBV6-5|TRBJ1-3|-
CASSSRTDPEYF
TGTGCCAGCAGTTCGCGGACGGACCCGGAATATTTT
>-|TRBV9|TRBJ2-7|TRBD2
CASSVAGTTPYEQYF
TGTGCCAGCAGCGTAGCTGGGACTACCCCCTACGAGCAGTACTTC